This T cell receptor (beta chain) was documented in a study of cytomegalovirus exposure and HLA in healthy donors. This cohort consisted of healthy bone marrow donors. V lost 0 bases, J lost 3 bases, and 4 bases stayed unmatched. Per germline, CDR1 LGHNA and CDR2 YSLEER. CDR3 length: 15 residues. PCR employed 60 Vbeta and 13 Jbeta primers. Clones were read by immunoSEQ multiplex PCR, and TCRdb kept only the in-frame ones, dropping some. The table has roughly 170,000 clones, 70% to 90% seen once; the top ten hold about 0.77%. The sample was PBMCs. The sequence derives from a woman in her late teens or twenties in good health and CMV-seronegative. The chain joins TRBV4-3 to TRBJ1-1; 7 nucleotides line up with TRBD1. The CDR3 loop is CASSQDPDRDTEAFF. The CDR3 DNA is TGCGCCAGCAGCCAAGATCCAGACAGGGACACTGAAGCTTTCTTT.